One and the same sample provided the 26 T cell receptor beta chains below, sequenced in a study of T cells after yellow fever vaccination. TCRdb re-derived calls from the 5' RACE reads in MiXCR, one entry per CDR3 protein. The repertoire holds some 420,000 distinct CDR3 sequences, with approximately 18% as singletons. This specimen consisted of PBMCs, obtained before the yellow fever booster vaccination. These receptors were taken from a man younger than 30 who received the YFV17D yellow fever vaccine.

The rearrangement joins TRBV7-9 to TRBJ1-1; TRBD1 aligns across 7 bases. Germline V gene lookup returns CDR1 SEHNR and CDR2 FQNEAQ (reference sequence). After removal of 4 bases from V and 1 base from J, the junction contained 6 bases not matched to a gene. The CDR3 totals 15 residues. CDR3 bases: TGTGCCAGCAGCTCGAGACAGGGAGGGAACACTGAAGCTTTCTTT. Amino acid sequence: CASSSRQGGNTEAFF.

The genes are TRBV27 and TRBJ2-5; TRBD2 matches 11 bases. The germline gives CDR1 MNHEY, CDR2 SMNVEV (reference sequence). The CDR3 covers 16 residues. V shed 0 bases and J 6 bases; nucleotides not matched to a gene: 6. CDR3 nucleotides: TGTGCCAGCAGTTTATCGCTAGCGGGGGGTTTCAAGACCCAGTACTTC. Protein product: CASSLSLAGGFKTQYF.

V is TRBV20-1 and J is TRBJ2-5; 7 nucleotides match TRBD2. The V gene end was trimmed by 3 bases and the J gene end by 0 bases; junction bases not matched to a gene: 1. Germline V gene sequence: CDR1 DFQATT, CDR2 SNEGSKA (reference sequence). CDR3 length equals 13 residues. The CDR3 DNA reads as TGCAGTGCTAGCGGACTAGACCAAGAGACCCAGTACTTC. This encodes CSASGLDQETQYF.

This clonotype was recorded a few times. The genes are TRBV4-3 and TRBJ2-7; TRBD2 matches at 7 bases. The CDR3 loop spans 16 amino acids. Germline CDR1 reads LGHNA; CDR2 reads YSLEER. With V trimmed by 0 bases and J by 3 bases, 8 bases remained unmatched. CDR3 sequence (DNA): TGCGCCAGCAGCCAAGACGCGGGACGGGGGGTCTACGAGCAGTACTTC. It encodes CASSQDAGRGVYEQYF.

The CDR3 reads CASSYLSGGGGTDTQYF. CDR3 nucleotides: TGTGCCAGCAGCTACCTATCTGGCGGGGGGGGCACAGATACGCAGTATTTT. This chain joins TRBV27 and TRBJ2-3; 9 positions agree with TRBD2. Trimming cost V 6 bases and J 1 base; bases outside gene matches: 11. This CDR3 has 17 amino acids. Germline CDR1 and CDR2: MNHEY and SMNVEV (reference sequence).

This clonotype has just a few counts. This chain joins TRBV20-1 and TRBJ2-3, with 7 bases that match TRBD2. The CDR3 consists of 13 residues. In germline, CDR1 is DFQATT, CDR2 SNEGSKA (reference sequence). The CDR3 coding sequence is TGCAGAAGCCAGCGGGGCCCTTGGGATACGCAGTATTTT. Amino acid sequence: CRSQRGPWDTQYF.

This chain links TRBV4-2 with TRBJ2-3, with TRBD2 matching over 8 bases. The CDR3 is made up of 16 amino acids. Germline lookup yields CDR1 LGHNA and CDR2 YNFKEQ. J lost 5 bases, V lost 1 base, and 8 bases had no gene match. The CDR3 region has the DNA TGTGCCAGCAGCCAAGCGGGCGGGGGGAGGATAGATACGCAGTATTTT. Its translation: CASSQAGGGRIDTQYF.

The V and J genes are TRBV10-3 and TRBJ2-4; 10 bases fit TRBD2. The J segment lost 0 bases and the V segment lost 3 bases, leaving 8 bases of the junction unmatched. This CDR3 is 18 amino acids long. The germline V gene encodes CDR1 ENHRY and CDR2 SYGVKD. The CDR3 region has the DNA TGTGCCATCAGTGATAGGGCTAGCGGGGGCCTAGCCAAAAACATTCAGTACTTC. Translation gives CAISDRASGGLAKNIQYF.

There are a few counts of this clonotype. This chain connects TRBV9 to TRBJ1-1; TRBD1 aligns across 12 bases. The germline gives CDR1 SGDLS, CDR2 YYNGEE. The CDR3 is made up of 16 amino acids. J gave up 8 bases and V 3 bases, and 11 bases lay outside the gene matches. CDR3: CASSAGQGAADSEAFF. CDR3 sequence (DNA): TGTGCCAGCAGCGCGGGACAGGGGGCGGCGGATTCCGAAGCTTTCTTT.

The gene calls are TRBV7-2 and TRBJ2-7; D may be TRBD1 (5 bases). Germline-derived CDR1 and CDR2 are SGHTA and FQGNSA. Trimming took 4 bases from V and 1 from J, leaving 14 bases between them. This CDR3 comprises 15 residues. The CDR3 sequence is CASSSQGSQSYEQYF. CDR3 DNA: TGTGCCAGCAGCTCCCAGGGCTCGCAGTCCTACGAGCAGTACTTC.

This clonotype was recorded a few times. The genes are TRBV7-9 and TRBJ2-5; no reliable D call. CDR1 and CDR2 (germline): SEHNR, FQNEAQ (reference sequence). V lost 5 bases and J 4 bases, leaving 11 bases between the germline ends. The CDR3 contains 13 residues. The CDR3 DNA reads as TGTGCCAGCAGCACCGCGGTAGTAGAGACCCAGTACTTC. Translation: CASSTAVVETQYF. The variable domain in full, completed from reference TRBV7-9 and TRBJ2-5, reads DTGVSQNPRHKITKRGQNVTFRCDPISEHNRLYWYRQTLGQGPEFLTYFQNEAQLEKSRLLSDRFSAERPKGSFSTLEIQRTEQGDSAMYLCASSTAVVETQYFGPGTRLLVL.

V and J are TRBV4-1 and TRBJ2-7, with unresolved D. Trimming cost V 3 bases and J 1 base, with 10 bases left between them. Germline V gene lookup returns CDR1 MGHRA and CDR2 YSYEKL. This CDR3 is built from 14 residues. CDR3 in DNA: TGCGCCAGCAGCCATCGAGAGTCGTCCTACGAGCAGTACTTC. Translating gives CASSHRESSYEQYF.

This clonotype was seen just once. CDR3 sequence reads: CASSLSAGYSYEQYV. CDR3 DNA: TGTGCCAGCAGTTTGTCAGCGGGGTACTCCTACGAGCAGTACGTC. This rearrangement joins TRBV28 to TRBJ2-7; 7 bases line up with TRBD2. V lost 3 bases and J lost 0; bases outside the gene matches: 5. This CDR3 has 15 residues. Looked up from germline, CDR1 is MDHEN and CDR2 is SYDVKM.

The rearrangement joins TRBV12-3 or TRBV12-4 to TRBJ1-5, with TRBD1 identical over 11 bases. V dropped 1 base and J dropped 5; count of bases not matched to a gene: 4. CDR3 length: 16 residues. CDR3 coding DNA: TGTGCCAGCAGTTTAGTGGGACAGGGGGGAGATCAGCCCCAGCATTTT. As protein: CASSLVGQGGDQPQHF.

This clonotype was seen a few times. V is TRBV5-1 and J is TRBJ1-1; 8 positions match TRBD1. The germline gives CDR1 SGHRS, CDR2 YFSETQ. V gave up 0 bases and J gave up 5 bases; unmatched junction bases: 9. The CDR3 runs 16 residues. The CDR3 is CASSLARQGQGTEAFF. The CDR3 DNA reads TGCGCCAGCAGCTTGGCGAGACAGGGGCAGGGAACTGAAGCTTTCTTT.

This clonotype has more than one count but fewer than ten. The chain combines TRBV20-1 with TRBJ2-5; D uncertain. The V end was cut by 0 bases, the J end by 5 bases, with 16 bases between. Germline V lookup: CDR1 DFQATT, CDR2 SNEGSKA (reference sequence). There are 15 residues in the CDR3. The CDR3 protein is CSARDLGPADETQYF. The DNA of the CDR3 is TGCAGTGCTAGAGATCTGGGTCCCGCGGATGAGACCCAGTACTTC.

CDR3 nucleotide sequence: TGTGCCAGCAGAAATCGAGGGCAGCCGAGCTACTATGGCTACACCTTC. Translated, it gives CASRNRGQPSYYGYTF. The chain links TRBV6-5 to TRBJ1-2, with D hard to call. Germline assignment: CDR1 MNHEY and CDR2 SVGAGI. This CDR3 is 16 amino acids long. The ends were cut back, 6 bases at V and 3 bases at J, with 20 bases in the middle.

The rearrangement uses TRBV20-1 and TRBJ2-5, with D hard to call. V dropped 3 bases and J dropped 1 base, with 6 bases sitting between them. Per the germline V gene, CDR1 is DFQATT and CDR2 is SNEGSKA (reference sequence). The CDR3 totals 12 residues. The CDR3 DNA follows: TGCAGTGCTAGGGAAGGCCAAGAGACCCAGTACTTC. Amino acids: CSAREGQETQYF.

The table lists this clonotype with many counts. This chain joins TRBV5-5 and TRBJ1-6; 7 bases agree with TRBD1. Germline CDR1 SGHKS, CDR2 YYEKEE (reference sequence). V was pared by 2 bases and J by 10 bases, with 9 bases of the junction left unmatched. This CDR3 has 15 residues. The CDR3 loop is CASSFPDRVDSPLHF. The CDR3 DNA reads TGTGCCAGCAGCTTTCCAGACAGGGTCGACTCACCCCTCCACTTT.

The V gene is TRBV7-2, the J gene TRBJ1-5; 10 bases align to TRBD1. CDR3 length equals 14 residues. Germline values: CDR1 SGHTA, CDR2 FQGNSA. V lost 5 bases, J lost 6 bases, and 4 bases stayed unmatched. In DNA form, the CDR3 reads TGTGCCAGCAGCACGCGACAGGGGGCTCAGCCCCAGCATTTT. As protein: CASSTRQGAQPQHF.

Ten or more counts support this clonotype. This chain uses TRBV7-3 with TRBJ1-1; 7 bases map to TRBD1. The V segment lost 4 bases and the J segment 3 bases; nucleotides outside the gene matches: 2. CDR1 is SGHTA, CDR2 FQGTGA, per germline. The CDR3 runs to 13 residues. The CDR3 nucleotides read TGTGCCAGCAGCTCAGACAGGGACACTGAAGCTTTCTTT. Amino acid sequence: CASSSDRDTEAFF.

CDR3 coding DNA: TGCAGTGCTAGAGGGACTAGCGACTACGAGCAGTACTTC. Protein product: CSARGTSDYEQYF. The rearrangement joins TRBV20-1 to TRBJ2-7; 9 bases line up with TRBD2. J gave up 3 bases and V 1 base, and 1 base lay outside the gene matches. The CDR3 is made up of 13 amino acids. CDR1 is DFQATT, CDR2 SNEGSKA, per germline (reference sequence).

In its sample, this clonotype was seen a few times. This chain connects TRBV25-1 to TRBJ2-2, with D possibly matching TRBD1 (7 bases). Per the germline V gene, CDR1 is MGHDK and CDR2 is SYGVNS. CDR3 length: 14 amino acids. The V end was cut by 7 bases, the J end by 5 bases, with 14 bases between. The CDR3 loop is CASTGAGGTGELFF. As DNA, the CDR3 is TGTGCCAGCACCGGGGCAGGGGGGACCGGGGAGCTGTTTTTT.

Here the CDR3 reads CSAKADRGDTEAFF. CDR3 DNA: TGCAGTGCTAAAGCGGACAGGGGGGACACTGAAGCTTTCTTT. The chain recombines TRBV20-1 with TRBJ1-1, with TRBD1 matching 10 bases. The V gene's germline CDR1 is DFQATT and CDR2 SNEGSKA (reference sequence). This CDR3 spans 14 amino acids. Losses at the gene ends were 4 bases for V and 3 bases for J; bases not matched to a gene: 5.

The chain has TRBV4-3 and TRBJ2-1; D perhaps matches TRBD2 (6 bases). Deletions cut 3 bases from V and 3 bases from J, with 15 bases between. The length of the CDR3 is 16 residues. CDR1 and CDR2 (germline): LGHNA, YSLEER. The CDR3 sequence: CASSHIRDWGYNEQFF. CDR3 nucleotides: TGCGCCAGCAGCCATATCCGGGACTGGGGCTACAATGAGCAGTTCTTC.

J is TRBJ2-3 and V is TRBV4-1; TRBD1 agrees at 8 bases. The CDR3 runs 16 residues. Germline assignment: CDR1 MGHRA and CDR2 YSYEKL. The V segment lost 4 bases and the J segment 4 bases; nucleotides outside the gene matches: 10. CDR3 sequence: CASSPRGGQGSDTQYF. CDR3 coding DNA: TGCGCCAGCAGCCCGCGGGGAGGACAGGGCTCAGATACGCAGTATTTT.